Reported below is one TCR beta chain. The antigen remains undetermined. The length of the CDR3 is 12 residues. From germline, CDR1 is MDHEN and CDR2 SYDVKM. V lost 5 bases and J lost 4, with 9 bases in between. Assay: immunoSEQ multiplex PCR; the TCRdb copy retains only in-frame clones and omits some. Altogether approximately 140,000 clones are present, 88% being singletons, with the ten largest covering around 4%. These data belong to a study of radiation and T cells in renal cell carcinoma. Whole-study context: Nephrectomy followed 15 Gy stereotactic body radiation by 4 weeks.

Regarding time point: baseline pretreatment blood. As to treatment: 15 Gy SBRT to primary tumor, nephrectomy 4 weeks later. The tumor was a clear cell renal cell carcinoma. Study observations and caveats: Pretreatment tumor biopsies were lacking, so baseline clonotypes are unknown. From baseline, blood top tumor clonotypes peaked at 2 weeks post-radiation.

V is TRBV28 and J is TRBJ2-7; no definite D call. Sequencing used blood, obtained from a patient whose treatment included radiotherapy and nephrectomy. The source is a woman between 65 and 79 years old with renal cell carcinoma. Written as DNA, the CDR3 is TGTGCCAGCAGTCCTGACGGTTACGAGCAGTACTTC. This gives the protein CASSPDGYEQYF.